The T cell receptor (beta chain) under discussion was sequenced for a study of blood T cell repertoires in COVID-19. CDR3 length: 16 residues. Looked up from germline, CDR1 is MNHEY and CDR2 is SVGEGT. With 0 bases clipped from V and 4 bases from J, the junction kept 7 bases outside the gene matches. In the authors' workflow: By means of reference gene primer amplification, nucleated cell counts were estimated. The method was immunoSEQ multiplex PCR; TCRdb's version includes in-frame clones alone and lacks a portion of them. V and J calls and clone size come straight from that table; D and trimming were deduced from the DNA. The repertoire holds approximately 250,000 clones, with around 83% as singletons.

Specimen: peripheral blood. The sequence was obtained from a woman between 50 and 59 years old with acute or convalescent COVID-19. V and J are TRBV6-2 or TRBV6-3 and TRBJ2-5; TRBD1 agrees at 8 bases. The CDR3 loop is CASSYSTTGGSETQYF. The CDR3 nucleotides are TGTGCCAGCAGTTACTCGACTACAGGGGGGTCAGAGACCCAGTACTTC.